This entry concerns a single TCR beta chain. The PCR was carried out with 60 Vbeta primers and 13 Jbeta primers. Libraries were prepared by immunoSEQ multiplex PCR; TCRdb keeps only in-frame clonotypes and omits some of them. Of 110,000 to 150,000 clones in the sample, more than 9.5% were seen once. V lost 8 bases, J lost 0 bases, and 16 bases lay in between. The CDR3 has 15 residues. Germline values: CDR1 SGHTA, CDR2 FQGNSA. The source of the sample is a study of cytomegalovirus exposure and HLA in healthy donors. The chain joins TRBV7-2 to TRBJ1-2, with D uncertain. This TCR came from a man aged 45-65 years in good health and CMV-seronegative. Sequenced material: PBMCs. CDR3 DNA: TGTGCCAGCCCTATGGGGAGGGCGACTAACTATGGCTACACCTTC. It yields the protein CASPMGRATNYGYTF.